This TCR beta chain appears in the sequencing data of a study of T cell responses to AZD1222 COVID-19 vaccine. Profiling relied on immunoSEQ multiplex PCR, and the TCRdb table lists in-frame clones only, not all of them. The repertoire includes 150,000 to 200,000 clones, about 90% of them detected once, and about 9.9% sits in the top ten. The V end was cut by 1 base, the J end by 0 bases, with 5 bases between. This CDR3 contains 14 residues. The V gene's germline CDR1 is SGHKS and CDR2 YYEKEE (reference sequence). The sample in question was peripheral blood, obtained 28 days after the second AZD1222 dose. The rearrangement joins TRBV5-5 to TRBJ1-3; the D is unclear. The receptor was derived from an adult who received the AZD1222 COVID-19 vaccine. The CDR3 DNA reads TGTGCCAGCAGCTTGCAGCACTCTGGAAACACCATATATTTT. Protein sequence: CASSLQHSGNTIYF.